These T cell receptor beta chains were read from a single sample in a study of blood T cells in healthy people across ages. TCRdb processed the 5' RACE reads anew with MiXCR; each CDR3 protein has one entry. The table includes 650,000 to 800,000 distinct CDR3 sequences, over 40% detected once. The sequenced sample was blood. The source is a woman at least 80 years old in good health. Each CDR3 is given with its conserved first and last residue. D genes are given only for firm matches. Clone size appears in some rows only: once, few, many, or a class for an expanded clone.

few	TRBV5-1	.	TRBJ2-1	TGCGCCAGCAGCTTGGCTGGGGTTGCCTACAATGAGCAGTTCTTC	CASSLAGVAYNEQFF
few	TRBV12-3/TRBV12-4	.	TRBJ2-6	TGTGCCAGCCTAGGGTGGAGCTCTGGGGCCAACGTCCTGACTTTC	CASLGWSSGANVLTF
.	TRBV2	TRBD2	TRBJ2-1	TGTGCCAGCACTCGGGAGCGGGAGAGCGAGCAGTTCTTC	CASTRERESEQFF
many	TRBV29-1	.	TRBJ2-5	TGCAGCGTCATTGACTATGGGGGAGAGACCCAGTACTTC	CSVIDYGGETQYF
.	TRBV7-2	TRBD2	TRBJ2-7	TGTGCCAGCAGCTCCTTGGCGGGGGTCTACGAGCAGTACTTC	CASSSLAGVYEQYF
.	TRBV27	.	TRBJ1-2	TGTGCCAGCAGTTTCGCGCCGACAGCCAGCTATGGCTACACCTTC	CASSFAPTASYGYTF
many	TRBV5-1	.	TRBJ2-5	TGCGCCAGCAGTGCCTCAAGCCAAGAGACCCAGTACTTC	CASSASSQETQYF
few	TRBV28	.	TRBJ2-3	TGTGCCAGCAGCCGCCCATCGAAGACAGATACGCAGTATTTT	CASSRPSKTDTQYF
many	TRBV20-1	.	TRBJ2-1	TGCAGTGCCTCGACTGGCTTCGGCAATGAGCAGTTCTTC	CSASTGFGNEQFF
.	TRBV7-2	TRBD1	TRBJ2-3	TGTGCCAGCAGCCCGGGGACAGGGGACATAGATACGCAGTATTTT	CASSPGTGDIDTQYF
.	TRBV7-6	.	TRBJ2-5	TGTGCCAGCAGCTTAGTACCCGAGACCCAGTACTTC	CASSLVPETQYF
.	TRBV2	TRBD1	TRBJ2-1	TGTGCCAGCAGTGTTTGGACAGGGGTCAATGAGCAGTTCTTC	CASSVWTGVNEQFF
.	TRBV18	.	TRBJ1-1	TGTGCCAGCTCACCACAAGCGGAGGTCACTGAAGCTTTCTTT	CASSPQAEVTEAFF
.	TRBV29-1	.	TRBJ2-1	TGCAGCGTTGAAGTGGGTCGAGGGTTGGGTGAGCAGTTCTTC	CSVEVGRGLGEQFF
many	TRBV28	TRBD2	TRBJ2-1	TGTGCCAGCATCCCGGGAGGACTAGCTTACTACAATGAGCAGTTCTTC	CASIPGGLAYYNEQFF
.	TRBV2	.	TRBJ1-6	TGTGCCATGGGCAGCTCCTATAATTCACCCCTCCACTTT	CAMGSSYNSPLHF
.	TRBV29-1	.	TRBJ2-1	TGCAGCGCCACATGGCAGGGTATCTACAATGAGCAGTTCTTC	CSATWQGIYNEQFF
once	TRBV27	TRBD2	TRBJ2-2	TGTGCCAGCAGAGGACTAGTCTTCTCCGGGGAGCTGTTTTTT	CASRGLVFSGELFF
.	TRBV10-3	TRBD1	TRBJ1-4	TGTGCCATCAGGACAGGGGGTACAACTAATGAAAAACTGTTTTTT	CAIRTGGTTNEKLFF
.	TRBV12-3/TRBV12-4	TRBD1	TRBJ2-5	TGTGCCAGCAGTTTTAGACAGGGGGAGTGTGGGCAGTACTTC	CASSFRQGECGQYF
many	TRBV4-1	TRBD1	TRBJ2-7	TGCGCCAGCAGGGACAGGGAGCCGTACTTC	CASRDREPYF
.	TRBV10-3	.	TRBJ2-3	TGTGCCATCAGTGAGTCCGCGTTAGATACGCAGTATTTT	CAISESALDTQYF
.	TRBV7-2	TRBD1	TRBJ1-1	TGTGCCAGCAGCTTAGGTGGGACAGGGGCTGAAGCTTTCTTT	CASSLGGTGAEAFF
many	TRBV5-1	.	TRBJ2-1	TGCGCCAGCATGAGGGGGTCAAGTCTCGGGAATGAGCAGTTCTTC	CASMRGSSLGNEQFF
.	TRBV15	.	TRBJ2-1	TGTGCCACCCGGCGATCAACGGGCTCCTACAATGAGCAGTTCTTC	CATRRSTGSYNEQFF
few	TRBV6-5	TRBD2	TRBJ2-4	TGTGCCAGCAGTTCTAGACTAGCCGTCGCCAAAAACATTCAGTACTTC	CASSSRLAVAKNIQYF
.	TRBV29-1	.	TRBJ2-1	TGCAGCGTTGAATTGGTCAGCTCCTACAATGAGCAGTTCTTC	CSVELVSSYNEQFF